These 22 T cell receptor beta chains share one sample of origin, sequenced in a study of T cell clones after liver transplantation. Only in-frame clones appear in the TCRdb table, and some are missing; sequencing was by immunoSEQ multiplex PCR. The table has tens of thousands of clones, over 90% seen once; the top ten hold roughly 0.98%. Sequencing was performed on CD4+ T cells from blood, taken less than 28 months after liver transplant. Every receptor here comes from a human patient who received a liver transplant. Some T cells may be provided by the graft donor.

V usage is TRBV9 and J usage is TRBJ1-5; D is possibly TRBD1 (6 bases). There are 13 residues in the CDR3. Germline loops: CDR1 SGDLS, CDR2 YYNGEE. V was clipped by 3 bases and J by 7 bases, with 11 bases between them. The CDR3, as DNA: TGTGCCAGCAGCGAAGGGGGACGCCAGCCCCAGCATTTT. The encoded protein is CASSEGGRQPQHF.

This sequence joins TRBV11-3 and TRBJ2-1, with 11 nucleotides matching TRBD2. CDR3 length: 16 residues. Germline V gene sequence: CDR1 SGHNT, CDR2 YENEEA. The junction had 2 bases not matched to a gene; V was cut back by 0 bases and J by 4 bases. CDR3 protein: CASSLEGLAAYNEQFF. CDR3 nucleotide sequence: TGTGCCAGCAGCTTAGAGGGACTAGCGGCTTACAATGAGCAGTTCTTC.

The table lists this clone with a few counts. This chain links TRBV6-1 with TRBJ2-1; D is uncertain. Germline loops: CDR1 MNHNS, CDR2 SASEGT. This CDR3 is 12 amino acids long. Trimming removed 10 bases at V and 5 bases at J, with 12 bases between. The CDR3 loop reads CATSPRNNEQFF. The CDR3 bases are TGTGCCACCTCCCCCCGGAACAATGAGCAGTTCTTC.

The V gene is TRBV5-6, the J gene TRBJ2-1; the D gene is possibly TRBD2 (6 bases). V was clipped by 3 bases and J by 10 bases, with 14 bases between them. CDR1 SGHDT and CDR2 YYEEEE come from the germline V gene. CDR3 length: 13 amino acids. Here the CDR3 reads CASSSGPAGEQFF. CDR3 in DNA: TGTGCCAGCAGCTCGGGCCCCGCGGGAGAGCAGTTCTTC.

The rearrangement uses TRBV7-8 and TRBJ2-1, with 7 bases fitting TRBD2. CDR1 and CDR2 from the germline V gene are SGHVS and FQNEAQ. This CDR3 has 16 residues. Germline trimming cut 2 bases from V and 4 bases from J; bases unmatched to any gene: 8. CDR3 nucleotides: TGTGCCAGCAGCTTAAGGCGGGAGCCCGGATACAATGAGCAGTTCTTC. It translates to CASSLRREPGYNEQFF.

This chain connects TRBV5-4 to TRBJ2-1; 14 bases agree with TRBD2. Germline V lookup: CDR1 SGHNT, CDR2 YYREEE (reference sequence). The CDR3 covers 16 residues. With V trimmed by 3 bases and J by 8 bases, 7 bases remained unmatched. The CDR3: CASSSTGTSGSYEQFF. DNA of the CDR3: TGTGCCAGCAGCTCAACCGGGACTAGCGGGAGTTATGAGCAGTTCTTC.

V and J are TRBV30 and TRBJ2-7; 8 nucleotides match TRBD1. From germline, CDR1 is GTSNPN and CDR2 SVGIG (reference sequence). This CDR3 contains 14 residues. Trimming cost V 4 bases and J 6 bases; bases outside gene matches: 11. The DNA of the CDR3 is TGTGCCTGGACAGGACAGGGTGGTTTAGGCGAGCAGTACTTC. Protein product: CAWTGQGGLGEQYF.

The count of this clone is one. The chain carries TRBV28 and TRBJ2-7; D unclear. Germline V gene data show CDR1 as MDHEN and CDR2 as SYDVKM. The CDR3 has 13 amino acids. V gave up 8 bases and J gave up 0 bases, with 11 bases separating them. The CDR3 spells CASAPGFSYEQYF. For the CDR3, the DNA is TGTGCCAGCGCTCCTGGGTTCTCCTACGAGCAGTACTTC.

The chain joins TRBV7-2 to TRBJ2-7; TRBD1 matches at 11 bases. Trimming at V came to 4 bases and at J to 2 bases, leaving 7 bases not matched to a gene. From germline, CDR1 is SGHTA and CDR2 FQGNSA. The CDR3 contains 16 residues. In nucleotides, the CDR3 is TGTGCCAGCAGCTGGACCGGGACAGGGGGGACCTACGAGCAGTACTTC. This encodes CASSWTGTGGTYEQYF.

The rearrangement joins TRBV4-1 to TRBJ2-5, with D perhaps assigned TRBD1 or TRBD2 (5 bases each). This CDR3 is built from 14 residues. The V end was cut by 3 bases, the J end by 4 bases, with 12 bases between. Germline CDR1 MGHRA, CDR2 YSYEKL. The CDR3 DNA reads TGCGCCAGCAGCCAGACTCCAGGGACAGAGACCCAGTACTTC. Its translation: CASSQTPGTETQYF.

The V gene is TRBV28, the J gene TRBJ1-5, with 10 bases identical to TRBD1. The CDR3 extends over 24 amino acids. Germline values: CDR1 MDHEN, CDR2 SYDVKM. The trim removed 3 bases at V and 0 bases at J, leaving 26 bases unmatched. CDR3 coding DNA: TGTGCCAGCAGTTTTACGTTTGAACGAAGACCGGACAGGGGGATCATCTATAGCAATCAGCCCCAGCATTTT. The encoded protein is CASSFTFERRPDRGIIYSNQPQHF.

V gene TRBV2 combines with J gene TRBJ2-7; 8 nucleotides align to TRBD2. CDR1 is SNHLY and CDR2 is FYNNEI in the germline V gene. The CDR3 runs 14 residues. After removal of 6 bases from V and 5 bases from J, the junction contained 9 bases not matched to a gene. CDR3 DNA: TGTGCCAGCAGCCCGGGGACTAGGCCCCACGAGCAGTACTTC. This codes for CASSPGTRPHEQYF.

This clone was counted once. The chain employs TRBV29-1 and TRBJ2-2, with D maybe TRBD1 (6 bases). Germline CDR1 and CDR2: SQVTM and ANQGSEA. CDR3 length: 13 residues. V was clipped by 2 bases and J by 7 bases, with 11 bases between them. The CDR3 reads CSVESQGFGELFF. The CDR3 DNA follows: TGCAGCGTTGAATCTCAGGGGTTCGGGGAGCTGTTTTTT.

V gene TRBV19 combines with J gene TRBJ2-5; 7 bases align to TRBD2. The V segment lost 6 bases and the J segment 3 bases; nucleotides outside the gene matches: 4. Germline-derived CDR1 and CDR2 are LNHDA and SQIVND (reference sequence). The CDR3 sequence is 13 residues long. CDR3 protein: CASSGRGEETQYF. The CDR3 DNA sequence: TGTGCCAGTAGCGGCCGGGGGGAAGAGACCCAGTACTTC.

The rearrangement uses TRBV7-7 and TRBJ2-5, with 8 bases fitting TRBD1. The CDR3 covers 15 residues. After removal of 5 bases from V and 5 bases from J, the junction contained 10 bases not matched to a gene. Per the germline V gene, CDR1 is SSHAT and CDR2 is FNYEAQ (reference sequence). This CDR3 is CASSPTTGAGETQYF. As DNA, the CDR3 is TGTGCCAGCAGCCCGACGACAGGGGCAGGGGAGACCCAGTACTTC.

The V and J genes are TRBV19 and TRBJ2-1; D is possibly TRBD2 (6 bases). The germline V and J ends were trimmed by 6 bases and 5 bases, with 17 bases remaining between them. The CDR3 runs 15 residues. CDR1 and CDR2 from the germline V gene are LNHDA and SQIVND (reference sequence). As DNA, the CDR3 is TGTGCCAGTAGAAAGGGCCGGGGGTCACACAATGAGCAGTTCTTC. As protein: CASRKGRGSHNEQFF.

V gene TRBV10-3 combines with J gene TRBJ1-1, with D uncertain. The V and J ends lost 3 bases and 0 bases respectively, with 8 bases between them. CDR1 ENHRY and CDR2 SYGVKD come from the germline V gene. The CDR3 sequence is 14 residues long. CDR3 residues: CAISDTDVNTEAFF. Here the CDR3 DNA reads TGTGCCATCAGTGACACCGACGTGAACACTGAAGCTTTCTTT.

CDR3 in amino acids: CASSQGQYEQYF. As DNA, the CDR3 is TGCGCCAGCAGTCAGGGACAGTACGAGCAGTACTTC. The rearrangement joins TRBV23-1 to TRBJ2-7; 7 nucleotides agree with TRBD1. TRBV23-1 is reported as an ORF; its role is uncertain. There are 12 residues in the CDR3. Germline trimming cut 3 bases from V and 4 bases from J; bases unmatched to any gene: 0.

This sequence joins TRBV9 and TRBJ1-2; D may be TRBD1 (5 bases). The germline V and J ends were trimmed by 4 bases and 6 bases, with 22 bases remaining between them. The CDR3 has 16 residues. Germline V gene lookup returns CDR1 SGDLS and CDR2 YYNGEE. This chain's CDR3 is CASSPSPGKRDDGYTF. As DNA, the CDR3 is TGTGCCAGCAGCCCTAGCCCGGGGAAGAGGGACGATGGCTACACCTTC.

The chain links TRBV5-4 to TRBJ2-5; tentative D call: TRBD1 (6 bases). There are 15 residues in the CDR3. Looked up from germline, CDR1 is SGHNT and CDR2 is YYREEE (reference sequence). Trimming shortened V by 4 bases and J by 5 bases, and 18 bases separated the two germline ends. CDR3 sequence: CASSRARGISETQYF. DNA of the CDR3: TGTGCCAGCAGCCGGGCAAGGGGGATTTCGGAGACCCAGTACTTC.

The chain carries TRBV19 and TRBJ2-2; D call uncertain. V lost 3 bases, J lost 0 bases, and 8 bases lay in between. This CDR3 has 15 amino acids. The germline V gene has CDR1 LNHDA and CDR2 SQIVND (reference sequence). The CDR3 DNA follows: TGTGCCAGTAGTATGCGGCTAGCGAACACCGGGGAGCTGTTTTTT. This sequence encodes CASSMRLANTGELFF.

This clone came up once. This sequence joins TRBV9 and TRBJ2-3; 7 nucleotides match TRBD1. With 3 bases clipped from V and 0 bases from J, the junction kept 4 bases outside the gene matches. CDR3 length: 15 residues. Germline loops: CDR1 SGDLS, CDR2 YYNGEE. The CDR3 DNA reads as TGTGCCAGCAGCGGGGGACAGTTTAGCACAGATACGCAGTATTTT. The encoded protein is CASSGGQFSTDTQYF.